This T cell receptor beta chain was documented in a study of immune cell composition in non-small cell lung cancer. Study-wide results and caveats: About 75% of squamous and about 31% of adenocarcinoma cases had tumour-associated clones >0.5%.

Normal lung sampling was at least 3 cm from the tumour, as distant as possible. Template was genomic DNA from frozen, unsorted single-cell suspensions. Only in-frame clones appear in the TCRdb table, and some are missing; sequencing was by immunoSEQ multiplex PCR. The table lists around 15,000 clones, just over 75% of them singletons. Points on this clone: No antigen is known for it.

With 2 bases clipped from V and 8 bases from J, the junction kept 12 bases outside the gene matches. This CDR3 region has 15 residues. Per germline, CDR1 SGHKS and CDR2 YYEKEE (reference sequence). These data were also reused for a study on CD4 T cells in lung cancer.

The sample taken for sequencing was non-adjacent lung tissue. The rearrangement uses TRBV5-5 and TRBJ1-1; 7 bases line up with TRBD1. This receptor was identified in a human donor with non-small cell lung cancer. This CDR3 is CASSFSTGELQEAFF. The CDR3 coding sequence is TGTGCCAGCAGCTTCTCAACAGGGGAATTACAAGAAGCTTTCTTT.